This T cell receptor beta chain was recorded in a study of blood T cell repertoires in COVID-19 (dated by TCRdb to 2018 to 2020). For context, the study as a whole: The collaborator samples originated in the United States, Italy and Spain and spanned the acute and convalescent phases of COVID-19. The prospective study material was composed of cDNA or gDNA derived from T cells, B-cell-depleted T cells, or PBMCs. The dataset comprised deeply sampled blood TCRbeta repertoires from subjects exposed to, actively infected with, or recovered from COVID-19. The repertoires were released in a freely available public database meant as a resource for research on the immune response to SARS-CoV-2. Samples came from the ongoing ImmuneRACE study (first 160 participants) plus 1,254 subjects from 6 global collaborators. A de-identified subject ID, COVID-19 status, age in years and sex were almost always included in the sample metadata. Where available, HLA class I and class II types were obtained from metadata supplied by the sample provider rather than from assay-based typing.

In the case of this clone: Its antigen has not been determined. The input lacks base qualities; no much larger clone sits a single base away.

What the study reported, not specific to this receptor: Clinical and demographic metadata were provided uncurated, with the amount varying by source and participant.

Each collaborating institution followed its own protocols to collect whole blood in K2EDTA tubes. For TCRbeta analysis, collaborators shipped samples in one of three forms: frozen whole blood, isolated PBMCs, or DNA extracted from either of those sample types. TCRbeta CDR3 regions were amplified from genomic DNA by means of the immunoSEQ Assay, a bias-controlled multiplex PCR. The authors processed their data as follows. The number of nucleated cells in each sample was estimated from the amplification of reference gene primers within the assay. To quantify the absolute abundance of each unique TCRbeta CDR3 rearrangement, sequence reads were collapsed and filtered. For each sample, productive Simpson clonality was calculated by taking the square root of Simpson's diversity index across productive rearrangements. TCRdb stores this immuneACCESS table with in-frame sequences only. Part of the clones is absent; in the studies checked, under half of the shortfall reflects unresolved V genes, and no reason is known for the rest. D and trimming come from the DNA, and the V and J calls and clone size come from that table. The sample contains about 330,000 clones, 86% of them found a single time. Approximately 1.5% of the sample lies in the top ten.

From V the trimming removes 10 bases and from J it removes 0 bases, while the gene matches leave 9 bases of the junction unaccounted for. Reading from cysteine to phenylalanine, the CDR3 counts 17 amino acids. This entry keeps only the CDR3 DNA: 51 bases, framed from base 1. Material: peripheral blood. The rearrangement combines TRBV5-3 with TRBJ2-1; a stretch of 14 junction bases matches TRBD2. TRBV5-3 is reported as an ORF; its role is uncertain. The receptor was isolated from a woman in her 50s with acute or convalescent COVID-19. In nucleotides, the sequence is TGTGCCGGTGGACTAGCGGGAGGAACCACCTCCTACAATGAGCAGTTCTTC. Its protein product is CAGGLAGGTTSYNEQFF.